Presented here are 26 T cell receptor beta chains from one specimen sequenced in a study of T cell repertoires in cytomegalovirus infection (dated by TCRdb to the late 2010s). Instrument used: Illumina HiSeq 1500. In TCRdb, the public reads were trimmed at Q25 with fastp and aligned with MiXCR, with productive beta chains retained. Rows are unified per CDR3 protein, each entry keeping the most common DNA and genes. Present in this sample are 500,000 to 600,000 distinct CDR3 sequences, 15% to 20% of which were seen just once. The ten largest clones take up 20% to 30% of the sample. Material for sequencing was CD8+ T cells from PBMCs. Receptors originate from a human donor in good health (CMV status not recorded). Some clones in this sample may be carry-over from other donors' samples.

CDR3 nucleotide sequence: TGTGCCAGCAGCTTGGGGACAGCAGAAGCTAACTATGGCTACACCTTC. Its protein product is CASSLGTAEANYGYTF. V usage is TRBV5-4 and J usage is TRBJ1-2; possibly TRBD1 for D (6 bases). Germline V CDR1 and CDR2: SGHNT, YYREEE (reference sequence). This CDR3 comprises 16 residues. With 0 bases removed from V and 0 bases from J, the gap between germline ends came to 12 bases. Complete variable domain (other parts from reference TRBV5-4 and TRBJ1-2): ETGVTQSPTHLIKTRGQQVTLRCSSQSGHNTVSWYQQALGQGPQFIFQYYREEENGRGNFPPRFSGLQFPNYSSELNVNALELDDSALYLCASSLGTAEANYGYTFGSGTRLTVV.

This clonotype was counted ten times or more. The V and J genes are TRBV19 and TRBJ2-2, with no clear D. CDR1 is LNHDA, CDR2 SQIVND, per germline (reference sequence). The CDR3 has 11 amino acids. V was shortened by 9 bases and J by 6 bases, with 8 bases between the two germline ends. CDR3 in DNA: TGTGCCAGCTTGTCGTCCGGGGAGCTGTTTTTT. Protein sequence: CASLSSGELFF. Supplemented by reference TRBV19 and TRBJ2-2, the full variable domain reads DGGITQSPKYLFRKEGQNVTLSCEQNLNHDAMYWYRQDPGQGLRLIYYSQIVNDFQKGDIAEGYSVSREKKESFPLTVTSAQKNPTAFYLCASLSSGELFFGEGSRLTVL.

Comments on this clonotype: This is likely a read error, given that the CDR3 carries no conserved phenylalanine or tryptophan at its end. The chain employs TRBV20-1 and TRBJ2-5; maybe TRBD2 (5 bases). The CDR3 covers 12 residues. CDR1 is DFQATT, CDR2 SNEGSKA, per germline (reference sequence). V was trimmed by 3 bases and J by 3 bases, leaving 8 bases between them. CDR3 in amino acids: CSARGAEETQYL. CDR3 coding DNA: TGCAGTGCTAGGGGAGCGGAAGAGACCCAGTACTTA.

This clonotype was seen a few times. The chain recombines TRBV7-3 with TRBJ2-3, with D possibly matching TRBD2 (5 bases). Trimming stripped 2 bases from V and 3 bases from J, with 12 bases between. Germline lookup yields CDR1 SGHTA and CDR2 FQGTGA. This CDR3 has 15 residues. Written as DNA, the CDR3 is TGTGCCAGCAGCTTACCCGGCCGAGGGACAGATACGCAGTATTTT. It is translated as CASSLPGRGTDTQYF.

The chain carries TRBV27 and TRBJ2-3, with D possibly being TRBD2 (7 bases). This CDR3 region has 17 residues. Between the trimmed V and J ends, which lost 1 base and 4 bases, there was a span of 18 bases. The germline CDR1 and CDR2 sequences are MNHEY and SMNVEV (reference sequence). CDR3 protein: CASSLWGGGSEADTQYF. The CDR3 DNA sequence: TGTGCCAGCAGTTTATGGGGGGGGGGCAGCGAAGCAGATACGCAGTATTTT.

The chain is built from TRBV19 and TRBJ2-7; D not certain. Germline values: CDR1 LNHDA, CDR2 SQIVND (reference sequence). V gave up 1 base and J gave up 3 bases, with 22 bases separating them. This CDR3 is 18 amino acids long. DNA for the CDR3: TGTGCCAGTAGTATAGCCTTTCTGAGTCGTGACGGAGTCTACGAGCAGTACTTC. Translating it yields CASSIAFLSRDGVYEQYF.

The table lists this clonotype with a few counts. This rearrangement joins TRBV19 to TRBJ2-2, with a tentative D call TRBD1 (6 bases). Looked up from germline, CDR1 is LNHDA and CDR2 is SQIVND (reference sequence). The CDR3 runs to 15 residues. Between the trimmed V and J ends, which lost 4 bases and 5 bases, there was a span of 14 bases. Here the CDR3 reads CASSTTVTGTGELFF. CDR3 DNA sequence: TGTGCCAGTAGTACGACTGTCACAGGGACCGGGGAGCTGTTTTTT.

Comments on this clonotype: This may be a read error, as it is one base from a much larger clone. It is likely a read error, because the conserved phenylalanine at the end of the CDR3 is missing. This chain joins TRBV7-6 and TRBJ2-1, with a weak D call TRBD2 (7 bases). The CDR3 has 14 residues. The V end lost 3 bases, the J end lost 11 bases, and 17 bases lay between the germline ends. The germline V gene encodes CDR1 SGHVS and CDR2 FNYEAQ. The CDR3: CASSFKGGGMKQFL. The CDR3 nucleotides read TGTGCCAGCAGCTTTAAAGGGGGGGGGATGAAGCAGTTCTTA.

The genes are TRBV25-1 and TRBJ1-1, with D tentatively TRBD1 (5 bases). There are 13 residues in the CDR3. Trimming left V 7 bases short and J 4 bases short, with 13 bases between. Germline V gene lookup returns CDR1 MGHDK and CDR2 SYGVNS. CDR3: CASNLGQGTEAFF. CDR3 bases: TGTGCCAGCAACCTCGGGCAGGGCACTGAAGCTTTCTTT.

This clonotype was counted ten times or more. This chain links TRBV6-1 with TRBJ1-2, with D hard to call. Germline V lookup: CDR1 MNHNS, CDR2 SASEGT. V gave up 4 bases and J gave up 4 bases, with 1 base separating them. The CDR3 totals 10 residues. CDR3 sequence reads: CASSGYGYTF. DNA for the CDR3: TGTGCCAGCAGTGGCTATGGCTACACCTTC.

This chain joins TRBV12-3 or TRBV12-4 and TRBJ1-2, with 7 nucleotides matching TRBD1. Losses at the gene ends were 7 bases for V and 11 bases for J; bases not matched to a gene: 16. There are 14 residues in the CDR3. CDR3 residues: CASTLDRRIDLYTF. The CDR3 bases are TGTGCCAGCACTCTGGACAGGAGGATAGATCTTTACACCTTC.

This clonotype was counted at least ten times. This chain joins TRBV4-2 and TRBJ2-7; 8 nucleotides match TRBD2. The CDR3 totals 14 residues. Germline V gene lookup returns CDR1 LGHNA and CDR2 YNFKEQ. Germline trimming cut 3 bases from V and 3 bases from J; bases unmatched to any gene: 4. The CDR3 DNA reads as TGTGCCAGCAGCCATACTAGCGGAAACTACGAGCAGTACTTC. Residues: CASSHTSGNYEQYF.

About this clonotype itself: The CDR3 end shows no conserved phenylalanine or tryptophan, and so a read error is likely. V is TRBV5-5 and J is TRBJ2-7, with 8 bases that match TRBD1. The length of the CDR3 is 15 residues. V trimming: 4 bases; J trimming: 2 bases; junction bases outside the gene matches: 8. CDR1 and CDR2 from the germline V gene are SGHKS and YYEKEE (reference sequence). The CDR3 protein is CASSHPGTGTYEQYL. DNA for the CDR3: TGTGCCAGCAGCCACCCGGGGACAGGAACCTACGAGCAGTACTTA.

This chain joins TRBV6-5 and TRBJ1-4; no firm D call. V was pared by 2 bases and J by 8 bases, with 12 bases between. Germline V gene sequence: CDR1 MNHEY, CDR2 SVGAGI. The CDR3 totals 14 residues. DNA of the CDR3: TGTGCCAGCAGTTACGTTTGGGGTTACGAAAAACTGTTTTTT. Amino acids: CASSYVWGYEKLFF.

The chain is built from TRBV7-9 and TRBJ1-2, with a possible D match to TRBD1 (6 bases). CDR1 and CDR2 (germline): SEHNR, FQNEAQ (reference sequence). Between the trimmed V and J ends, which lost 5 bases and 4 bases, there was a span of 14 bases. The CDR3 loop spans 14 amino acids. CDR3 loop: CASSPPGAGYGYTF. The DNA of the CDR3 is TGTGCCAGCAGCCCTCCGGGGGCCGGCTATGGCTACACCTTC.

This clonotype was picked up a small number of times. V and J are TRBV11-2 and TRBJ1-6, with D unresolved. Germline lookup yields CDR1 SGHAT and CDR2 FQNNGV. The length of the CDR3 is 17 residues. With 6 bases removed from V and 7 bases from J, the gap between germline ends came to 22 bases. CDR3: CASRSGPTFDANSPLHF. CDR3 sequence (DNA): TGTGCCAGCAGATCCGGGCCCACCTTCGATGCCAATTCACCCCTCCACTTT.

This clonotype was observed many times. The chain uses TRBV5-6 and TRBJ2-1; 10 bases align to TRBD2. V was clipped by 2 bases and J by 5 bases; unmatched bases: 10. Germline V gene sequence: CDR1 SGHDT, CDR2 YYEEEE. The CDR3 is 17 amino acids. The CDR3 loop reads CASSLSGRASRHNEQFF. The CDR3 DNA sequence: TGTGCCAGCAGCTTAAGCGGGAGGGCCAGCCGACACAATGAGCAGTTCTTC.

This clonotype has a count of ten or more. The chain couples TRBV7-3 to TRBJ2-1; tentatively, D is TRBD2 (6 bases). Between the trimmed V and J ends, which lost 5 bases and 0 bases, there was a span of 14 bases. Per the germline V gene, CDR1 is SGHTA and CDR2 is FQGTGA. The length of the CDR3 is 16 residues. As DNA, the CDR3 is TGTGCCAGCAGCCCAGAGGGACTGACCTCCTACAATGAGCAGTTCTTC. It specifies CASSPEGLTSYNEQFF.

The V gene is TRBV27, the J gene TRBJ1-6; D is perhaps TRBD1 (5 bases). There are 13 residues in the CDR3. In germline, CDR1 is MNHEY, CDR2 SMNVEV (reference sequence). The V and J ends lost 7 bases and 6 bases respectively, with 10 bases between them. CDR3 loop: CASTTGLNSPLHF. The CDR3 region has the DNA TGTGCCAGCACTACAGGTCTTAATTCACCCCTCCACTTT.

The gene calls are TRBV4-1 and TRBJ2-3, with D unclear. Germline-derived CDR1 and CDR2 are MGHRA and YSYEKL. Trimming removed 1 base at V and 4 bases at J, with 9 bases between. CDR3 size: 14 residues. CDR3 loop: CASSQVNGPDTQYF. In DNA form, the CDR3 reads TGCGCCAGCAGCCAAGTGAACGGGCCAGATACGCAGTATTTT.

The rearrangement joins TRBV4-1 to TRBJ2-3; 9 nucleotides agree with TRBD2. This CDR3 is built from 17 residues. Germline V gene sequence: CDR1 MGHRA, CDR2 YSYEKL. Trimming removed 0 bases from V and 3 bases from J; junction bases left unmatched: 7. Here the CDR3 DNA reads TGCGCCAGCAGCCAAGAGTTATCGAGCGGGGGGACAGATACGCAGTATTTT. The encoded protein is CASSQELSSGGTDTQYF.

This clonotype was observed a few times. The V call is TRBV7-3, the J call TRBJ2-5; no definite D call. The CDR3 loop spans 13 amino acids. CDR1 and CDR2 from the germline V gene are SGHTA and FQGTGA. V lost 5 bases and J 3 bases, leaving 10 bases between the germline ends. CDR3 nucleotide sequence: TGTGCCAGCAGCGGCGGTAGGGAAGAGACCCAGTACTTC. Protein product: CASSGGREETQYF.

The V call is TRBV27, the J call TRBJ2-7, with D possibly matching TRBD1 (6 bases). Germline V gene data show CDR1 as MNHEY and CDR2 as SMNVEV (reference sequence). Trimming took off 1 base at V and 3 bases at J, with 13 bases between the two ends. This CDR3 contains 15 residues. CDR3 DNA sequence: TGTGCCAGCAGTTTATGGGCTACAGGGAGCTACGAGCAGTACTTC. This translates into CASSLWATGSYEQYF.

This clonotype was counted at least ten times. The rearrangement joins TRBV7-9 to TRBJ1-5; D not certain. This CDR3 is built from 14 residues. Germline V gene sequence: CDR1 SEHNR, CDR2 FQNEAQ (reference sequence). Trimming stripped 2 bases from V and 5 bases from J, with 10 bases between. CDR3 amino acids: CASSLTDVDQPQHF. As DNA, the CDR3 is TGTGCCAGCAGCTTAACGGACGTGGATCAGCCCCAGCATTTT.

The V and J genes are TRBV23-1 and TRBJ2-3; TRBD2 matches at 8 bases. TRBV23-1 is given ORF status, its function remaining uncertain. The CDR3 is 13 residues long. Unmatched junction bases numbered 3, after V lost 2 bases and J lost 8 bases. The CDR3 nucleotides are TGCGCCAGCAGTCAAGCGGGGGGTACTACGCAGTATTTT. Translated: CASSQAGGTTQYF.

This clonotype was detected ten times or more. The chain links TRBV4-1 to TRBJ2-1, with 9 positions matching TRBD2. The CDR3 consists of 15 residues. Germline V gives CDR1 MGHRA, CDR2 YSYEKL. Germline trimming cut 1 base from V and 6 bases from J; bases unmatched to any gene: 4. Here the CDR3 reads CASSQGAGGGNEQFF. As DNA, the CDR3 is TGCGCCAGCAGCCAAGGAGCGGGGGGAGGCAATGAGCAGTTCTTC.